Detailed here is one T cell receptor beta chain. Its matching antigen is unknown. Other nucleotide sequences from this sample produce the same CDR3. The data derive from a study of shared clonotypes between healthy human individuals. The wider study: Researchers drew samples from a couple of women and three men aged 18 to 49. General study findings and limits: Represented genetic and exposure-history diversity was restricted by having few donors.

Deep was the level used in running the assay. As originally analysed: With immunoSEQ giving junction-only sequences and no quality scores, filtering differed. The data were produced by immunoSEQ multiplex PCR, yet TCRdb's version contains in-frame clones alone and is incomplete. V and J calls and clone size are copied from that table; D and trimming were computed from the DNA. The data show under 2,500,000 clones, with about 94% seen just once and around 0.13% held by the top ten. The CDR3 spans 14 residues. In germline, CDR1 is KGHSH, CDR2 LQKENI. Trimming took 2 bases from V and 4 from J, leaving 11 bases between them.

This TCR was sampled from a man aged 18 to 35 in good health. Sequences were obtained from naive CD4+ T cells sorted from blood. The sample's subset: CD45RA+ positively selected. This rearrangement joins TRBV18 to TRBJ1-2; D gene uncertain. CDR3 DNA sequence: TGTGCCAGCTCACCAGGAACTGGCGGCTATGGCTACACCTTC. It translates to CASSPGTGGYGYTF.